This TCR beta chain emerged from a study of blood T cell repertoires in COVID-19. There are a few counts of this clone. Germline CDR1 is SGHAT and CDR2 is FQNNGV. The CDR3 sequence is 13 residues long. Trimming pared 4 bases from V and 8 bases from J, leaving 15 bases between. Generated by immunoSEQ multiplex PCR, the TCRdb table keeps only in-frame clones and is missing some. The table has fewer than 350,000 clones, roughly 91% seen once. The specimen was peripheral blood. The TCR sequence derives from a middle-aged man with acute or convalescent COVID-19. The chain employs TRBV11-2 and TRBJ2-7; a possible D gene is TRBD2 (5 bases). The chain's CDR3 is CASSSSRPGKQYF. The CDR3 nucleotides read TGTGCCAGCAGCTCCTCCCGGCCGGGAAAGCAGTACTTC.